What follows are 2 T cell receptor beta chains derived from one specimen sequenced in a study of shared clonotypes between healthy human individuals. The naive CD8 fraction comprised CD45RO-negative cells positively selected for CCR7 and excluded terminally differentiated effector memory CD45RA+ cells. Clones were read by immunoSEQ multiplex PCR, and TCRdb kept only the in-frame ones, dropping some. The repertoire holds 1.5 million to 2.5 million clones, with about 95% as singletons. The sample comprised naive CD8+ T cells sorted from blood. The receptors originated from a young man in good health.

The gene calls are TRBV7-9 and TRBJ1-1; 7 positions match TRBD1. The CDR3 is 14 residues long. Germline assignment: CDR1 SEHNR and CDR2 FQNEAQ (reference sequence). The V segment lost 4 bases and the J segment 3 bases; nucleotides outside the gene matches: 5. The CDR3 reads CASSSDRVDTEAFF. CDR3 nucleotides: TGTGCCAGCAGCTCCGACAGGGTGGACACTGAAGCTTTCTTT.

CDR3 bases: TGCGCCAGCAGCCACCGTAGCTCCTACAATGAGCAGTTCTTC. Translated, it gives CASSHRSSYNEQFF. The chain recombines TRBV4-1 with TRBJ2-1; no clear D gene. CDR3 length: 14 amino acids. V lost 3 bases to trimming and J lost 0 bases, with 6 bases between them. Germline V gene lookup returns CDR1 MGHRA and CDR2 YSYEKL.